This TCR beta chain was recovered during a study of glioma-infiltrating T cells. Ten or more counts support this clonotype. Amplification of TCR alpha and beta CDR3 regions from RNA used iRepertoire nested multiplex PCR. For one-step reverse transcription and amplification, roughly 95-400 ng of tissue mRNA or PBMC total RNA was used. TCRdb re-called the multiplex PCR reads through MiXCR, storing one row per CDR3 protein. Of more than 100,000 distinct CDR3 sequences detected, about 30% appear once; the ten largest clones hold 40% to 45%. The CDR3 runs to 14 residues. V shed 5 bases and J 6 bases; nucleotides not matched to a gene: 8. Looked up from germline, CDR1 is SGHTA and CDR2 is FQGNSA.

V and J are TRBV7-2 and TRBJ1-2; 8 positions match TRBD1. Sequencing was done on a sample of glioma tissue, nonneoplastic brain tissue, or PBMCs (not recorded which). This clonotype originated in a human donor with low-grade glioma or glioblastoma, undergoing nonglioma brain surgery, or in good health (not recorded which). The CDR3 DNA reads as TGTGCCAGCAGCCCCCGGGACAGGACCAATGGCTACACCTTC. Its translation: CASSPRDRTNGYTF.